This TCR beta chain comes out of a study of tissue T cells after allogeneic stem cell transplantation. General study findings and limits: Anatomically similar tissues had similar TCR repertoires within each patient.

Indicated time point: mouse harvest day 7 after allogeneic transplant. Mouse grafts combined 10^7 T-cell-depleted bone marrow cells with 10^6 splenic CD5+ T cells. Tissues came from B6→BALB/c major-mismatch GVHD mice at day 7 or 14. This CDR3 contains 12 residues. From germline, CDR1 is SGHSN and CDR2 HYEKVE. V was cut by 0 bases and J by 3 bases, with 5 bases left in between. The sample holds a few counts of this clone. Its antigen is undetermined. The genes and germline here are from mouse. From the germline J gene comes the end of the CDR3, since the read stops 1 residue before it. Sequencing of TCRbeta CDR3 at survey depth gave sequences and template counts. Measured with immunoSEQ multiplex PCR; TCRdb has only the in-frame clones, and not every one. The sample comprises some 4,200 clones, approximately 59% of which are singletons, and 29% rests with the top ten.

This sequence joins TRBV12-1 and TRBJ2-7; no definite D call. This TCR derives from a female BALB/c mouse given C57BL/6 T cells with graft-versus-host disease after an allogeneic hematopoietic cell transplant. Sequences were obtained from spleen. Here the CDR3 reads CASSLPIYEQYF. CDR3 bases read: TGTGCCAGCTCTCTCCCCATCTATGAACAGTAC.